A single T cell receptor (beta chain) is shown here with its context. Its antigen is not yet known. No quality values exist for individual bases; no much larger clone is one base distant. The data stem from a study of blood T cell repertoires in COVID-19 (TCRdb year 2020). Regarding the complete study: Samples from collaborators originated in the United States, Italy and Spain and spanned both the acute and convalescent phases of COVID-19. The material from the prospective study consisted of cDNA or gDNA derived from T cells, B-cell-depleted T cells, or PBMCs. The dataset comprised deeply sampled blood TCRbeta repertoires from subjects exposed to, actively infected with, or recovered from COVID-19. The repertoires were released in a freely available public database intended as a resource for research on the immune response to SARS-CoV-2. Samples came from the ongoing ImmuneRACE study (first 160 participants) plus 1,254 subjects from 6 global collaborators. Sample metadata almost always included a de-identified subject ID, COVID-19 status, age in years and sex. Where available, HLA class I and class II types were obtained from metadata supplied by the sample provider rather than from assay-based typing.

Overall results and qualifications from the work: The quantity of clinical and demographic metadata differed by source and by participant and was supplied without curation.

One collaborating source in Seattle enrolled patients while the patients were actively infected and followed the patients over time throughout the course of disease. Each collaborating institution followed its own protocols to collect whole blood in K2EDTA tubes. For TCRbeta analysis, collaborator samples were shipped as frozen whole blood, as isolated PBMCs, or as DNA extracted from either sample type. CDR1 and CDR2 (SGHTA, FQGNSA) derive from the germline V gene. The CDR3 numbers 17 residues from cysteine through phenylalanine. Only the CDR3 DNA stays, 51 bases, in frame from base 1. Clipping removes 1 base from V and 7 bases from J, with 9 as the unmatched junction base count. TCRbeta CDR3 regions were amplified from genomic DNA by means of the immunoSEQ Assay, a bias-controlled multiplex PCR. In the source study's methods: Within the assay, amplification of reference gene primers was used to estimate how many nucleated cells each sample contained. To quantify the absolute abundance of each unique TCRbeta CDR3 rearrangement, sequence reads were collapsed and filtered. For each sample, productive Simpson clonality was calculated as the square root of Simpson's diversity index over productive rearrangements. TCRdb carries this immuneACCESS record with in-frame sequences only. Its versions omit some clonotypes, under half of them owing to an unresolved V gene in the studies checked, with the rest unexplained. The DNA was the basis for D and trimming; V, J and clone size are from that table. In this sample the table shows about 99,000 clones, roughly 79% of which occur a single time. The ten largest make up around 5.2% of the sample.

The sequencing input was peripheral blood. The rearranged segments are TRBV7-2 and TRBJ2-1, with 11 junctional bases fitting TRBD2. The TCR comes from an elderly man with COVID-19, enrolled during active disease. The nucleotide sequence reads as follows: TGTGCCAGCAGCTTAGGTCCTAGCGGGAGGTCGGGAAATGAGCAGTTCTTC. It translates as CASSLGPSGRSGNEQFF.